The next 5 T cell receptor beta chains were all read from a single sample in a study of identical twins. MiXCR, run by TCRdb on the 5' RACE reads, gives a single entry per CDR3 protein. The table includes about 150,000 distinct CDR3 sequences, around 3.6% detected once. The sample consisted of memory T cells sorted from blood. The receptors were gathered from a man between 18 and 29 years old in good health.

This clonotype occurred a few times. The CDR3: CASRGTGVSEQYF. The CDR3 bases are TGTGCCAGCAGAGGTACGGGTGTCTCCGAGCAGTACTTC. The gene calls are TRBV2 and TRBJ2-7; D not certain. V lost 6 bases and J 6 bases, leaving 15 bases between the germline ends. Germline lookup yields CDR1 SNHLY and CDR2 FYNNEI. This CDR3 has 13 residues.

This clonotype showed up many times. The gene calls are TRBV20-1 and TRBJ2-3, with 10 nucleotides matching TRBD2. This CDR3 region has 15 residues. V lost 3 bases, J lost 4 bases, and 7 bases stayed unmatched. Germline CDR1 reads DFQATT; CDR2 reads SNEGSKA (reference sequence). CDR3 bases: TGCAGTGCTAGGGGAAGCGGGAGGGCCCCAGATACGCAGTATTTT. Amino acid sequence: CSARGSGRAPDTQYF.

At least ten counts were recorded for this clonotype. This rearrangement joins TRBV9 to TRBJ2-2; TRBD1 is a possible D gene (5 bases). CDR3 size: 14 residues. Per the germline V gene, CDR1 is SGDLS and CDR2 is YYNGEE. The ends were cut back, 1 base at V and 2 bases at J, with 6 bases in the middle. CDR3 loop: CASSVTGNTGELFF. The DNA of the CDR3 is TGTGCCAGCAGCGTAACAGGAAACACCGGGGAGCTGTTTTTT.

The chain is built from TRBV3-1 and TRBJ2-3; D unresolved. Trimming left V 4 bases short and J 2 bases short, with 13 bases between. The CDR3 has 15 residues. CDR1 and CDR2 from the germline V gene are LGHDT and YNNKEL (reference sequence). This CDR3 reads CASSLQNRPTDTQYF. The CDR3 DNA reads TGTGCCAGCAGCCTTCAGAATAGGCCCACAGATACGCAGTATTTT.

This clonotype was detected many times. The V call is TRBV6-1, the J call TRBJ1-5; the D gene is possibly TRBD1 (5 bases). Trimming left V 6 bases short and J 6 bases short, with 12 bases between. Germline CDR1 reads MNHNS; CDR2 reads SASEGT. The CDR3 sequence is 13 residues long. CDR3: CASSLRGAQPQHF. For the CDR3, the DNA is TGTGCCAGCAGCCTAAGGGGCGCTCAGCCCCAGCATTTT.